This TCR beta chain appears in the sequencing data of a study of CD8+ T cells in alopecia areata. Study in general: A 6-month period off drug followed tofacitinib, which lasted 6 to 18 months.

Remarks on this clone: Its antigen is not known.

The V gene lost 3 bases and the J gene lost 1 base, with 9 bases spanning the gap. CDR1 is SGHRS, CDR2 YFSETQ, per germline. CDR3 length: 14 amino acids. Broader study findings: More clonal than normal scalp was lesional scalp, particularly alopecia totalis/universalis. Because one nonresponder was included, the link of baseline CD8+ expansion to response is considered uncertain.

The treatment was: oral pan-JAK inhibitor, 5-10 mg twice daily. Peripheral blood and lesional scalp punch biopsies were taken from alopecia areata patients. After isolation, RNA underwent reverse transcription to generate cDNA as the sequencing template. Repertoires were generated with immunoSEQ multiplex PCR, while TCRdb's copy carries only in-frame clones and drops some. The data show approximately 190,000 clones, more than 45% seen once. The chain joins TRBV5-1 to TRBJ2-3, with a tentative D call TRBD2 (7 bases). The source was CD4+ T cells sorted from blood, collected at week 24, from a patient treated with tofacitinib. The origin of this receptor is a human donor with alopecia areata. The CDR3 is CASSWGGRTDTQYF. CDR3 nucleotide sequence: TGCGCCAGCAGCTGGGGGGGCCGCACAGATACGCAGTATTTT.